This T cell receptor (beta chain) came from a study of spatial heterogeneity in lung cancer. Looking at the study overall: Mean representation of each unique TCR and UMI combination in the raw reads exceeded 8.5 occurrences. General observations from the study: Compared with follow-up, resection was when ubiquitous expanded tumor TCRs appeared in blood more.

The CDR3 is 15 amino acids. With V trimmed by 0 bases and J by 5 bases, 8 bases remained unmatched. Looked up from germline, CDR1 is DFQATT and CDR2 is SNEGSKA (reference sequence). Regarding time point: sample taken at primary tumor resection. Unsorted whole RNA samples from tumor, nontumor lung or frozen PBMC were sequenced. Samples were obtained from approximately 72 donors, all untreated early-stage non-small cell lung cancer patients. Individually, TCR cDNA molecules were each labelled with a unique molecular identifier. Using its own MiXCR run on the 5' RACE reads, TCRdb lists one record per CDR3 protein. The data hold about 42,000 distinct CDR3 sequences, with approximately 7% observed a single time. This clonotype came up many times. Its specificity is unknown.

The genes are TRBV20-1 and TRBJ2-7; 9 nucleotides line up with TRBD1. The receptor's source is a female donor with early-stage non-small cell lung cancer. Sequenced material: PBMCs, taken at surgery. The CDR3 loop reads CSARDPTGGAHEQYF. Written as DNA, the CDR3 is TGCAGTGCTAGAGATCCAACAGGGGGCGCGCACGAGCAGTACTTC.